This TCR beta chain derives from a study of blood T cell repertoires in COVID-19. Data came from immunoSEQ multiplex PCR; TCRdb stores just in-frame clones and leaves some out. This sample has under 130,000 clones, with roughly nine tenths found just once. The J segment lost 7 bases and the V segment lost 4 bases, leaving 19 bases of the junction unmatched. Per the germline V gene, CDR1 is MNHEY and CDR2 is SMNVEV (reference sequence). CDR3 length: 20 amino acids. The receptor was isolated from a woman of 80 years or more with acute or convalescent COVID-19. This chain joins TRBV27 and TRBJ2-1; 13 bases align to TRBD2. The sequenced sample was peripheral blood. CDR3 sequence reads: CASSYRFRTSGGFFLNEQFF. The DNA of the CDR3 is TGTGCCAGCAGTTACCGCTTCAGGACTAGCGGGGGATTCTTTTTGAATGAGCAGTTCTTC.